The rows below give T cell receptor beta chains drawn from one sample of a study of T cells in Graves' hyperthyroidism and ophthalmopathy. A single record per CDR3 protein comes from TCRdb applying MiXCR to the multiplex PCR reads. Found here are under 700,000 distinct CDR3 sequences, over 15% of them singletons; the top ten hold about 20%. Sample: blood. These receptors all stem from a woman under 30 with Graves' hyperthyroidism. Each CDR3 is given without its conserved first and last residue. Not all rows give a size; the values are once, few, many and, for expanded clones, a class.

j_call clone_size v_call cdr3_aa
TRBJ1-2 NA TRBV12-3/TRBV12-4 ASSFLAKGQAANYGYT
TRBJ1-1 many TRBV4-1 ASSQEWTEAF
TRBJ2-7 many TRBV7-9 ASTHGSGGPSSYEQY
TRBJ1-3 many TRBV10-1 ASSESVDSGNTIY
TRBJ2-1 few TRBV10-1 ASSGDRGYTLEQF
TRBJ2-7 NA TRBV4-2 ASSQVDLAGVEQY
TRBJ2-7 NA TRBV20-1 SASLESPYEQY
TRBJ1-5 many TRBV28 ASSPHRGNQPQH
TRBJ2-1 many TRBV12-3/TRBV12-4 ASSYYRDRGYNEQF
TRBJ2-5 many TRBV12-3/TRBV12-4 ATSSLTETQY